Listed below are T cell receptor beta chains from one sample, sequenced in a study of T-cell memory formation after mild COVID-19. TCRdb fed the 5' RACE reads into MiXCR, producing one record per CDR3 protein. Of under 450,000 distinct CDR3 sequences in the sample, approximately 22% were seen once. Material for sequencing was PBMCs or a T cell subset sorted from them (not recorded which). The receptors shown here come from a young man who had mild COVID-19 (a few samples of this study predate the infection). Cell type and time point are not known. The CDR3 runs from the conserved cysteine through the conserved F or W. A D gene is named only where the DNA matches it firmly. Rows give clone size only sometimes, using once, few, many, or a class for an expanded clone.

CDR3 DNA,CDR3 protein,J gene,D gene,V gene,clone size
TGTGCCAGCAGTTATCAGGGGCCTGGTGAAGCTTTCTTT,CASSYQGPGEAFF,TRBJ1-1,NA,TRBV6-6,few
TGCGCCAGCAGCCATTCGGCTAGGGGCTACAATGAGCAGTTCTTC,CASSHSARGYNEQFF,TRBJ2-1,NA,TRBV4-1,few
TGTGCCAGCAGCCCGGGACAGGGGCCCTACGAGCAGTACTTC,CASSPGQGPYEQYF,TRBJ2-7,TRBD1,TRBV7-6,many
TGTGCCAGCACCCGGGGGCAGGGGAAGGGGTCTGAAGCTTTCTTT,CASTRGQGKGSEAFF,TRBJ1-1,NA,TRBV9,NA
TGTGCCAGCAGCTTTCGGTGGGAGGACAATGAGCAGTTCTTC,CASSFRWEDNEQFF,TRBJ2-1,NA,TRBV7-8,few
TGCAGTGCTAGAGATCCGACTAGCGGGAGAGGGGATGAGCAGTTCTTC,CSARDPTSGRGDEQFF,TRBJ2-1,TRBD2,TRBV20-1,NA
TGCAGCGTTGACCCCTTGCCTGAAGCTTTCTTT,CSVDPLPEAFF,TRBJ1-1,NA,TRBV29-1,NA
TGTGCCAGCAGCTTGGGACCGGGAACTTCACCCCTCCACTTT,CASSLGPGTSPLHF,TRBJ1-6,NA,TRBV7-2,NA
TGTGCCAGCAGCTCTCAGGGTAAAGCTAACTATGGCTACACCTTC,CASSSQGKANYGYTF,TRBJ1-2,NA,TRBV7-2,NA
TGCGCCAGCAGCTTGGAGGCCAGCTGGAGCTCCTACAATGAGCAGTTCTTC,CASSLEASWSSYNEQFF,TRBJ2-1,NA,TRBV5-1,few
TGTGCCAGCAGTTTATCGGGTAGGGAGACCCAGTACTTC,CASSLSGRETQYF,TRBJ2-5,NA,TRBV27,few
TGCGCCAGCAGCCCGGCGGGGACGCAATATAATTCACCCCTCCACTTT,CASSPAGTQYNSPLHF,TRBJ1-6,NA,TRBV5-1,NA
TGCGCCAGCAGCCAAGGAGCGGGGGGCGATGAGCAGTTCTTC,CASSQGAGGDEQFF,TRBJ2-1,TRBD2,TRBV4-1,few
TGTGCCAGCACCAAGGGGCAGGCCGGCGGGGAGCTGTTTTTT,CASTKGQAGGELFF,TRBJ2-2,NA,TRBV28,few
TGTGCCAGCACACCGCGGGGGGGGACAGGGGGCGTCCGGCACTATGGCTACACCTTC,CASTPRGGTGGVRHYGYTF,TRBJ1-2,TRBD1,TRBV12-3/TRBV12-4,NA
TGTGCACTTGGGGGGCGCGCTAATGAGCAGTTCTTC,CALGGRANEQFF,TRBJ2-1,NA,TRBV30,NA
TGTGCTAGTGGTCGGGGGGCCGTCGAGCAGTACTTC,CASGRGAVEQYF,TRBJ2-7,NA,TRBV12-5,NA
TGTGCCAGCAGCGTGGGACAGGGGTACACAGATACGCAGTATTTT,CASSVGQGYTDTQYF,TRBJ2-3,TRBD1,TRBV9,NA
TGTGCCAGCAGATTACAGGAGAACACTGAAGCTTTCTTT,CASRLQENTEAFF,TRBJ1-1,NA,TRBV5-6,many
TGTGCCACCAGTGATAGACAGACAACGGTGACCGGGGAGCTGTTTTTT,CATSDRQTTVTGELFF,TRBJ2-2,NA,TRBV24-1,NA
TGCGCCAGCAGCCTCCAGGCACCGGGGCCAGTGGGGGAGACCCAGTACTTC,CASSLQAPGPVGETQYF,TRBJ2-5,NA,TRBV4-1,few
TGTGCCAGCAGTTCCGCGACTCCCGGGGCCACTGAAGCTTTCTTT,CASSSATPGATEAFF,TRBJ1-1,NA,TRBV6-5,NA
TGCGCCAGCAGCCAAGTTGGGGGACTAAGCGGGGAGACCCAGTACTTC,CASSQVGGLSGETQYF,TRBJ2-5,TRBD2,TRBV4-1,NA
TGCGCCAGCAGCACCGGTCGTATTGGGGTGGAGACCCAGTACTTC,CASSTGRIGVETQYF,TRBJ2-5,NA,TRBV5-1,many
TGTGCCAGCAGCCCGGGTGGGGATACTGGCTACACCTTC,CASSPGGDTGYTF,TRBJ1-2,NA,TRBV3-1,NA
TGTGCCAGCAGTGAGCTAGCGACCACCGGGGAGCTGTTTTTT,CASSELATTGELFF,TRBJ2-2,NA,TRBV2,few
TGTGCCAGCAGTTACTCGGACAGGCCCTCTGGAAACACCATATATTTT,CASSYSDRPSGNTIYF,TRBJ1-3,TRBD1,TRBV6-5,few
TGTGCCAGCAGCCCAGACCCACGGAATGAGCAGTTCTTC,CASSPDPRNEQFF,TRBJ2-1,NA,TRBV11-1,NA
TGCGCCAGCAGCCATTCAGGGACAGCCCTCTATGGCTACACCTTC,CASSHSGTALYGYTF,TRBJ1-2,TRBD1,TRBV4-3,NA
TGTGCCAGCAGCCAAGATCAGGGGTTCGGGAGCTACACCTTC,CASSQDQGFGSYTF,TRBJ1-2,NA,TRBV4-2,few
TGCGCCAGCAGCCAAGAGGGGCAGTATGGAAACACCATATATTTT,CASSQEGQYGNTIYF,TRBJ1-3,NA,TRBV4-1,few
TGCGCCAGCAGGCTCTCCGGGACAGATTCCTACAATGAGCAGTTCTTC,CASRLSGTDSYNEQFF,TRBJ2-1,TRBD1,TRBV5-1,few
TGCGCCAGCAGCCAGGGGACAGGGTATGGCTACACCTTC,CASSQGTGYGYTF,TRBJ1-2,TRBD1,TRBV4-3,few
TGTGCCAGCAGCCCGGGCTACAGGGTCCGCAGCTCCTACGAGCAGTACTTC,CASSPGYRVRSSYEQYF,TRBJ2-7,NA,TRBV7-9,few
TGCAGTGCTCAACAGGCGAACTATGGCTACACCTTC,CSAQQANYGYTF,TRBJ1-2,NA,TRBV20-1,few
TGCGCCAGCAGCCAAGCGGGGGCGAACACTGAAGCTTTCTTT,CASSQAGANTEAFF,TRBJ1-1,NA,TRBV4-1,few
TGTGCCAGCAGCTCTCGTGCTAGCGGGCGAGGGGATGAGCAGTTCTTC,CASSSRASGRGDEQFF,TRBJ2-1,TRBD2,TRBV7-2,few
TGCGCCAGCAGCTTGGGACTAGCGGGGGGCCATACCTACCAAGAGACCCAGTACTTC,CASSLGLAGGHTYQETQYF,TRBJ2-5,TRBD2,TRBV5-1,NA
TGTGACAGCAGCTTAGCAGGGCTAGAAGGTGAGCAGTTCTTC,CDSSLAGLEGEQFF,TRBJ2-1,NA,TRBV7-2,NA
TGCGCCAGCAGCGAGACAGGGCAGACTGAAGCTTTCTTT,CASSETGQTEAFF,TRBJ1-1,TRBD1,TRBV5-1,NA
TGCAGCGCCGGAGGGTGGGGCACTGAAGCTTTCTTT,CSAGGWGTEAFF,TRBJ1-1,NA,TRBV29-1,NA
TGTGCCAGCAGCCCCCGGAGGGGGTCGCACACCGGGGAGCTGTTTTTT,CASSPRRGSHTGELFF,TRBJ2-2,NA,TRBV14,many
TGTGCCAGCAGCCCGTGGACAGTTAGGGACACTGAAGCTTTCTTT,CASSPWTVRDTEAFF,TRBJ1-1,NA,TRBV7-8,few
TGTGCCAGTAGTCCGAGGCGGGGGGAGGTGGATGAGCAGTTCTTC,CASSPRRGEVDEQFF,TRBJ2-1,TRBD2,TRBV19,few
TGTGCCAGCACCGCAGGGGGATCACCCCTCCACTTT,CASTAGGSPLHF,TRBJ1-6,TRBD1,TRBV7-6,NA
TGCAGCGTTGAGATGACAGGGCACCAAGAGACCCAGTACTTC,CSVEMTGHQETQYF,TRBJ2-5,TRBD1,TRBV29-1,many
TGTGCCAGCACCACGGGACACAGCACAGATACGCAGTATTTT,CASTTGHSTDTQYF,TRBJ2-3,NA,TRBV12-3/TRBV12-4,few
TGTGCCAGCAGCCCAACAGGGGTTTTCAATGGCTACACCTTC,CASSPTGVFNGYTF,TRBJ1-2,TRBD1,TRBV11-2,few
TGCGCCAGCAGCATAGGGACAGGCACTGAAGCTTTCTTT,CASSIGTGTEAFF,TRBJ1-1,TRBD1,TRBV5-1,many
TGTGCCAGCACCACGGAAGCAGGGGACCGGCAGCCCCAGCATTTT,CASTTEAGDRQPQHF,TRBJ1-5,NA,TRBV12-3/TRBV12-4,few
TGTGCCAGCAGCCCGAGGCCTAACTACAATGAGCAGTTCTTC,CASSPRPNYNEQFF,TRBJ2-1,NA,TRBV3-1,few
TGCGCCAGCAGCTTGGACAGTTGGATCAACAATGAGCAGTTCTTC,CASSLDSWINNEQFF,TRBJ2-1,NA,TRBV5-1,few
TGTGCTAGAGGGGTGAACACCGGGGAGCTGTTTTTT,CARGVNTGELFF,TRBJ2-2,NA,TRBV7-9,NA
TGCAGTGCTAGTGACAGAGCTAACTATGGCTACACCTTC,CSASDRANYGYTF,TRBJ1-2,NA,TRBV20-1,NA
TGCGCCAGCAGCCTTACGGGACAGCCGAATGTGGAGACCCAGTACTTC,CASSLTGQPNVETQYF,TRBJ2-5,TRBD1,TRBV5-1,few
TGTGCCAGCAGCTATACAGGGGGCTATGAAAAACTGTTTTTT,CASSYTGGYEKLFF,TRBJ1-4,TRBD1,TRBV7-2,NA
TGTGCCTCAGCAGGGGGTCAGCAGAACACCGGGGAGCTGTTTTTT,CASAGGQQNTGELFF,TRBJ2-2,TRBD1,TRBV24-1,many